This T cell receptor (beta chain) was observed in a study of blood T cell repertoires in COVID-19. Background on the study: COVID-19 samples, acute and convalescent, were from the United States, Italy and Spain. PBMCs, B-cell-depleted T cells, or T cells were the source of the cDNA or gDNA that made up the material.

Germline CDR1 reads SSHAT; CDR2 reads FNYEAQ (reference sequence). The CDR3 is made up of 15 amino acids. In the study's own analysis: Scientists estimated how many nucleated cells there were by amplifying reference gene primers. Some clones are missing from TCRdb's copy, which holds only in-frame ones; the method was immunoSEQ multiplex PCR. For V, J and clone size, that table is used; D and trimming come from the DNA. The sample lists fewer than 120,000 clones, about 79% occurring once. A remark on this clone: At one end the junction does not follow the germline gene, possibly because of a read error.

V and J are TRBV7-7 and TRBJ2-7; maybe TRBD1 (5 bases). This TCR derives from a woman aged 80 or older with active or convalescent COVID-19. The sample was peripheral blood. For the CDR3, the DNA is TGTGCTAGCAGCTTATCCGTGACAGATACCTACGAGCAGTACTTC. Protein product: CASSLSVTDTYEQYF.